Below, 26 T cell receptor beta chains from the same sample are listed, as sequenced in a study of OX40 agonist ivuxolimab in advanced cancers. The method was immunoSEQ multiplex PCR; TCRdb's version includes in-frame clones alone and lacks a portion of them. In the table there are about 68,000 clones, 85% to 90% of which are singletons. Sample: CD4+ or CD8+ T cells sorted from blood, taken in a trial of the OX40 agonist ivuxolimab. These receptors were collected from an adult with an advanced solid tumor such as melanoma, head and neck, liver or kidney cancer.

The chain carries TRBV10-3 and TRBJ1-4; no definite D call. Trimming took 3 bases from V and 7 from J, leaving 9 bases between them. In germline, CDR1 is ENHRY, CDR2 SYGVKD. The CDR3 has 13 residues. The CDR3 loop is CAISDKGGEKLFF. For the CDR3, the DNA is TGTGCCATCAGTGACAAGGGTGGTGAAAAACTGTTTTTT.

This clone was detected only a few times. V usage is TRBV7-2 and J usage is TRBJ1-6; 9 nucleotides align to TRBD1. This CDR3 has 13 residues. The V gene's germline CDR1 is SGHTA and CDR2 FQGNSA. V lost 6 bases and J lost 9; bases outside the gene matches: 3. CDR3 DNA sequence: TGTGCCAGCAGAGAGGACAGGGGTTCACCCCTCCACTTT. It translates to CASREDRGSPLHF.

The rearrangement uses TRBV7-2 and TRBJ1-1; D call uncertain. Germline V gene data show CDR1 as SGHTA and CDR2 as FQGNSA. This CDR3 region has 13 residues. Trimming removed 6 bases at V and 3 bases at J, with 11 bases between. The CDR3 nucleotides are TGTGCCAGCAGTAGTAGCGTGGACACTGAAGCTTTCTTT. Protein: CASSSSVDTEAFF.

The rearrangement uses TRBV7-9 and TRBJ2-7; 9 bases fit TRBD1. The germline gives CDR1 SEHNR, CDR2 FQNEAQ (reference sequence). The CDR3 totals 14 residues. V lost 3 bases and J lost 2; bases outside the gene matches: 2. The chain's CDR3 is CASSFGDRAYEQYF. The CDR3 region has the DNA TGTGCCAGCAGCTTTGGGGACAGGGCCTACGAGCAGTACTTC.

This chain connects TRBV6-5 to TRBJ1-2; D unclear. This CDR3 is built from 14 residues. Germline V gene sequence: CDR1 MNHEY, CDR2 SVGAGI. Trimming shortened V by 0 bases and J by 8 bases, and 13 bases separated the two germline ends. The CDR3 protein is CASSYSFKGAGYTF. In nucleotides, the CDR3 is TGTGCCAGCAGTTACTCCTTCAAAGGCGCCGGCTACACCTTC.

The chain couples TRBV19 to TRBJ2-4, with 14 bases matching TRBD2. J lost 1 base, V lost 5 bases, and 10 bases had no gene match. CDR3 size: 19 residues. CDR1 is LNHDA, CDR2 SQIVND, per germline (reference sequence). The chain's CDR3 is CASSFGLAGGRAAKNIQYF. CDR3 coding DNA: TGTGCCAGTAGTTTCGGACTAGCGGGGGGCCGGGCCGCCAAAAACATTCAGTACTTC.

This chain links TRBV6-1 with TRBJ2-1; a possible D gene is TRBD2 (5 bases). V was clipped by 4 bases and J by 3 bases, with 13 bases between them. This CDR3 is 15 amino acids long. CDR1 and CDR2 (germline): MNHNS, SASEGT. The CDR3 DNA reads TGTGCCAGCAGTGCCCTAGTACGGGACTACAATGAGCAGTTCTTC. As protein: CASSALVRDYNEQFF.

V and J are TRBV5-1 and TRBJ2-1; no clear D gene. V was pared by 0 bases and J by 0 bases, with 7 bases between. In germline, CDR1 is SGHRS, CDR2 YFSETQ. This CDR3 comprises 15 residues. CDR3 in DNA: TGCGCCAGCAGCTTGGGAGCGAGCTCCTACAATGAGCAGTTCTTC. It yields the protein CASSLGASSYNEQFF.

CDR3 loop: CASSDHGGKGTDTQYF. The CDR3 nucleotides read TGCGCCAGCAGTGATCACGGGGGGAAAGGCACAGATACGCAGTATTTT. The chain is built from TRBV10-1 and TRBJ2-3; 7 nucleotides match TRBD2. The germline V gene has CDR1 WNHNN and CDR2 SYGVQD (reference sequence). This CDR3 contains 16 residues. J lost 1 base, V lost 3 bases, and 7 bases had no gene match.

The chain employs TRBV7-2 and TRBJ1-4; possibly TRBD1 for D (5 bases). The germline V gene encodes CDR1 SGHTA and CDR2 FQGNSA. The CDR3 has 16 amino acids. Trimming cost V 4 bases and J 2 bases, with 14 bases left between them. CDR3 DNA: TGTGCCAGCAGCTACTTACTTGGGGGGACTAATGAAAAACTGTTTTTT. It codes for CASSYLLGGTNEKLFF.

This clone was counted a few times. The chain combines TRBV4-1 with TRBJ2-2, with no clear D. The germline V and J ends were trimmed by 0 bases and 1 base, with 9 bases remaining between them. CDR3 length: 16 amino acids. Looked up from germline, CDR1 is MGHRA and CDR2 is YSYEKL. The CDR3 nucleotides are TGCGCCAGCAGCCAAGAACGTGGCAGGAACACCGGGGAGCTGTTTTTT. Its protein is CASSQERGRNTGELFF.

The sample holds a few counts of this clone. The chain couples TRBV6-6 to TRBJ1-5; D gene uncertain. In germline, CDR1 is MNHNY, CDR2 SVGAGI (reference sequence). The CDR3 sequence is 14 residues long. Trimming shortened V by 4 bases and J by 5 bases, and 12 bases separated the two germline ends. The CDR3 coding sequence is TGTGCCAGCAGTTCAGTGGGTTTGGATCAGCCCCAGCATTTT. Its protein product is CASSSVGLDQPQHF.

This rearrangement joins TRBV19 to TRBJ1-1; D ambiguous. The CDR3 totals 18 residues. Germline CDR1 is LNHDA and CDR2 is SQIVND (reference sequence). V shed 2 bases and J shed 2 bases, with 21 bases lying between them. CDR3 protein: CASSITAGPGEGNTEAFF. DNA of the CDR3: TGTGCCAGTAGTATAACGGCAGGCCCAGGTGAAGGAAACACTGAAGCTTTCTTT.

The chain uses TRBV20-1 and TRBJ2-1; D unclear. Trimming removed 7 bases at V and 4 bases at J, with 8 bases between. The CDR3 loop spans 11 amino acids. Germline lookup yields CDR1 DFQATT and CDR2 SNEGSKA (reference sequence). CDR3 sequence (DNA): TGCAGTGTTCTTCCATACAATGAGCAGTTCTTC. Protein: CSVLPYNEQFF.

The chain is built from TRBV6-4 and TRBJ1-2; D might be TRBD1 (5 bases). The germline V gene encodes CDR1 MRHNA and CDR2 SNTAGT. V shed 3 bases and J shed 4 bases, with 9 bases lying between them. The CDR3 spans 13 residues. In DNA, the CDR3 is TGTGCCAGCAGTGAAGGGCAGGGCTATGGCTACACCTTC. Protein sequence: CASSEGQGYGYTF.

The chain carries TRBV25-1 and TRBJ1-1; D call uncertain. V was cut by 1 base and J by 1 base, with 7 bases left in between. The CDR3 contains 14 residues. CDR1 and CDR2 (germline): MGHDK, SYGVNS. This CDR3 is CASSESGENTEAFF. In DNA form, the CDR3 reads TGTGCCAGCAGTGAATCCGGGGAGAACACTGAAGCTTTCTTT.

The gene calls are TRBV6-5 and TRBJ1-5, with unresolved D. V shed 6 bases and J shed 0 bases, with 6 bases lying between them. Germline CDR1 is MNHEY and CDR2 is SVGAGI. The CDR3 loop spans 13 amino acids. CDR3 DNA sequence: TGTGCCAGCAGACAGTATAGCAATCAGCCCCAGCATTTT. Translated: CASRQYSNQPQHF.

The CDR3 DNA reads TGTGCCAGTAGTGAAGGGCAGATTAGTACTGAAGCTTTCTTT. It translates to CASSEGQISTEAFF. This chain links TRBV19 with TRBJ1-1; no definite D call. The CDR3 runs to 14 residues. Germline V gene lookup returns CDR1 LNHDA and CDR2 SQIVND (reference sequence). V lost 5 bases and J lost 5, with 15 bases in between.

The genes are TRBV29-1 and TRBJ1-1; perhaps TRBD1 as D (6 bases). The CDR3 consists of 13 residues. Between the trimmed V and J ends, which lost 3 bases and 6 bases, there was a span of 14 bases. Germline V gene sequence: CDR1 SQVTM, CDR2 ANQGSEA. The CDR3 DNA reads TGCAGCGTTGACCGACGGGGGGGCTCTGAAGCTTTCTTT. It yields the protein CSVDRRGGSEAFF.

This clone came up a few times. The V call is TRBV5-1, the J call TRBJ1-2; 8 bases fit TRBD1. CDR3 length equals 14 residues. Germline CDR1 and CDR2: SGHRS and YFSETQ. V lost 4 bases and J lost 8; bases outside the gene matches: 10. The CDR3 sequence: CASSRSGGEEGYTF. The CDR3 DNA reads TGCGCCAGCAGCAGATCAGGGGGCGAGGAGGGCTACACCTTC. Full variable domain (missing parts from reference TRBV5-1 and TRBJ1-2): KAGVTQTPRYLIKTRGQQVTLSCSPISGHRSVSWYQQTPGQGLQFLFEYFSETQRNKGNFPGRFSGRQFSNSRSEMNVSTLELGDSALYLCASSRSGGEEGYTFGSGTRLTVV.

Turning to this clone: Other nucleotide sequences in the sample specify the same CDR3. This sequence joins TRBV6-5 and TRBJ2-7; unclear D gene. In germline, CDR1 is MNHEY, CDR2 SVGAGI. The V and J ends lost 6 bases and 0 bases respectively, with 9 bases between them. The CDR3 runs to 13 residues. The CDR3 nucleotides read TGTGCCAGCAGCACGTATTTCTCCTACGAGCAGTACTTC. This translates into CASSTYFSYEQYF.

V is TRBV4-3 and J is TRBJ2-3, with D tentatively TRBD1 or TRBD2 (5 bases each). The V end lost 1 base, the J end lost 6 bases, and 14 bases lay between the germline ends. Germline CDR1 LGHNA, CDR2 YSLEER. The CDR3 has 15 residues. Here the CDR3 DNA reads TGCGCCAGCAGCCAAGGTCAAGGGGACCCGGATACGCAGTATTTT. This translates into CASSQGQGDPDTQYF.

The chain couples TRBV30 to TRBJ1-1; possible D gene TRBD1, 6 bases. The germline CDR1 and CDR2 sequences are GTSNPN and SVGIG (reference sequence). V lost 2 bases, J lost 1 base, and 11 bases lay in between. This CDR3 has 14 amino acids. This CDR3 reads CAWSLRGANTEAFF. CDR3 sequence (DNA): TGTGCCTGGAGTCTACGGGGGGCGAACACTGAAGCTTTCTTT. The full variable domain, with the rest looked up from reference TRBV30 and TRBJ1-1, is SQTIHQWPATLVQPVGSPLSLECTVEGTSNPNLYWYRQAAGRGLQLLFYSVGIGQISSEVPQNLSASRPQDRQFILSSKKLLLSDSGFYLCAWSLRGANTEAFFGQGTRLTVV.

V and J are TRBV7-2 and TRBJ1-6; D may be TRBD1 (6 bases). The V gene's germline CDR1 is SGHTA and CDR2 FQGNSA. Trimming removed 2 bases from V and 13 bases from J, with 9 bases in between. The CDR3 sequence is 12 residues long. CDR3 region: CASSLYGGPLHF. CDR3 bases: TGTGCCAGCAGCTTATACGGGGGCCCCCTCCACTTT.

This chain uses TRBV7-8 with TRBJ1-4, with D possibly TRBD1 on 6 matching bases. This CDR3 is 14 amino acids long. Germline-derived CDR1 and CDR2 are SGHVS and FQNEAQ. V gave up 1 base and J gave up 8 bases, with 11 bases separating them. CDR3 region: CASSLGTAKEKLFF. The CDR3 DNA follows: TGTGCCAGCAGCTTAGGGACAGCGAAAGAAAAACTGTTTTTT.

CDR3 sequence reads: CASSITGEGGQPQHF. The CDR3 nucleotides are TGTGCCAGTAGTATAACAGGGGAGGGGGGTCAGCCCCAGCATTTT. The chain recombines TRBV19 with TRBJ1-5; TRBD1 matches at 7 bases. The CDR3 has 15 residues. CDR1 is LNHDA and CDR2 is SQIVND in the germline V gene (reference sequence). J was trimmed by 6 bases and V by 2 bases; bases with no gene match: 7.